This TCR beta chain was obtained from a study of blood T cell repertoires in COVID-19. Study context: Researchers got acute and convalescent COVID-19 samples from the United States, Italy and Spain. PBMCs, B-cell-depleted T cells, or T cells provided the cDNA or gDNA that made up the material.

The germline V gene encodes CDR1 MNHNY and CDR2 SVGAGI (reference sequence). V was pared by 6 bases and J by 2 bases, with 12 bases of the junction left unmatched. The CDR3 covers 16 residues. Original processing methods: Amplifying reference gene primers gave estimates of nucleated cell counts. Assay used: immunoSEQ multiplex PCR; TCRdb lists only in-frame clones, some missing. Clone size and the V and J calls come from that table; the DNA yielded D and trimming. The sample includes around 150,000 clones, around 81% seen only once; the top ten take around 5%. The chain couples TRBV6-6 to TRBJ1-2; 7 nucleotides match TRBD1. What was sequenced was peripheral blood. This receptor was identified in a woman aged 45-60 years with acute or convalescent COVID-19. The CDR3 reads CASSQTRDSANYGYTF. CDR3 nucleotides: TGTGCCAGCAGCCAGACCCGGGACAGCGCCAACTATGGCTACACCTTC.